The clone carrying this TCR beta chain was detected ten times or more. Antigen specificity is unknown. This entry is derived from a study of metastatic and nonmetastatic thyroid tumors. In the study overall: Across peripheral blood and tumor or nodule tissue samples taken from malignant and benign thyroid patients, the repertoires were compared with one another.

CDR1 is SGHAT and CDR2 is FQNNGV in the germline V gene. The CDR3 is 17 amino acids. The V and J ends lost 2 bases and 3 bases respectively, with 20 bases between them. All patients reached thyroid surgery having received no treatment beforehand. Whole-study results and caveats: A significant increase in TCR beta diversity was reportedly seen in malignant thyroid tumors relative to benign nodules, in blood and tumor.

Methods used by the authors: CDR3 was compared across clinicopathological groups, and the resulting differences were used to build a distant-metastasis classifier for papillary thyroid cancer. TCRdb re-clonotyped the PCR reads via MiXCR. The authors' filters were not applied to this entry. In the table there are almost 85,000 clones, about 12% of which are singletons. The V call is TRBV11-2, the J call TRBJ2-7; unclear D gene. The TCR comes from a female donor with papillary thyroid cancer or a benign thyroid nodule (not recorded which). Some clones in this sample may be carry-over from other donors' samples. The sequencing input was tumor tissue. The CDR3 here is CASSLFGSSGSIYEQYF. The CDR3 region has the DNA TGTGCCAGCAGCTTATTCGGTAGCTCGGGCAGTATCTACGAGCAGTACTTC.